One and the same sample provided the 13 T cell receptor beta chains below, sequenced in a study of OX40 agonist ivuxolimab in advanced cancers. Libraries were prepared by immunoSEQ multiplex PCR; TCRdb keeps only in-frame clonotypes and omits some of them. Among about 60,000 clones listed, roughly nine tenths were seen once. The sample here was CD4+ or CD8+ T cells sorted from blood, taken in a trial of the OX40 agonist ivuxolimab. The receptors shown here come from an adult with an advanced solid tumor such as melanoma, head and neck, liver or kidney cancer.

The gene calls are TRBV5-3 and TRBJ1-5; D is uncertain. TRBV5-3 is treated as an ORF (open reading frame) with a function not yet certain. Trimming left V 10 bases short and J 2 bases short, with 10 bases between. The CDR3 loop spans 12 amino acids. This chain's CDR3 is CAEGKGNQPQHF. Here the CDR3 DNA reads TGTGCCGAGGGAAAGGGCAATCAGCCCCAGCATTTT.

This chain connects TRBV5-4 to TRBJ2-7; D perhaps matches TRBD1 (6 bases). V was trimmed by 5 bases and J by 3 bases, leaving 18 bases between them. The CDR3 totals 15 residues. CDR1 is SGHNT and CDR2 is YYREEE in the germline V gene (reference sequence). CDR3 protein: CASSSPRDIYYEQYF. The CDR3, as DNA: TGTGCCAGCAGTTCCCCCCGGGACATCTACTACGAGCAGTACTTC.

The chain carries TRBV28 and TRBJ2-7, with 10 bases fitting TRBD1. Germline CDR1 reads MDHEN; CDR2 reads SYDVKM. This CDR3 region has 15 residues. V lost 4 bases to trimming and J lost 3 bases; unmatched junction nucleotides: 6. For the CDR3, the DNA is TGTGCCAGCAGTTACTGGACAGGGGGATACTACGAGCAGTACGTC. Translating it yields CASSYWTGGYYEQYV.

V gene TRBV27 combines with J gene TRBJ2-5; D is undetermined. This CDR3 is 12 amino acids long. Trimming removed 5 bases at V and 5 bases at J, with 9 bases between. The germline CDR1 and CDR2 sequences are MNHEY and SMNVEV (reference sequence). The CDR3 sequence is CASSRPEETQYF. The CDR3 DNA follows: TGTGCCAGCAGTCGGCCGGAGGAGACCCAGTACTTC.

This sequence joins TRBV15 and TRBJ2-1; the match to TRBD1 covers 8 bases. The CDR3 length is 14 residues. Per germline, CDR1 LNHNV and CDR2 YYDKDF (reference sequence). The V segment lost 4 bases and the J segment 8 bases; nucleotides outside the gene matches: 7. The CDR3 protein is CATSNGQGGDEQFF. In DNA, the CDR3 is TGTGCCACCAGCAACGGACAGGGTGGTGATGAGCAGTTCTTC.

The rearrangement joins TRBV6-5 to TRBJ2-7, with 7 nucleotides matching TRBD1. Unmatched junction bases numbered 6, after V lost 7 bases and J lost 6 bases. Germline V lookup: CDR1 MNHEY, CDR2 SVGAGI. The CDR3 is 12 amino acids. The CDR3 coding sequence is TGTGCCAGCACCCAGGGGGTGTTCGAGCAGTACTTC. This codes for CASTQGVFEQYF.

The J gene is TRBJ1-3, the V gene TRBV20-1, with a tentative D call TRBD1 (5 bases). CDR1 DFQATT and CDR2 SNEGSKA come from the germline V gene (reference sequence). The CDR3 is made up of 11 amino acids. Trimming pared 6 bases from V and 11 bases from J, leaving 14 bases between. CDR3: CSAMSLGAIYF. The CDR3 DNA sequence: TGCAGTGCGATGTCATTAGGGGCCATATATTTT.

The CDR3 protein is CASSYSTGLEKLFF. The CDR3 nucleotides read TGTGCCAGCAGTTACTCGACAGGGTTGGAAAAACTGTTTTTT. The chain joins TRBV6-5 to TRBJ1-4, with 7 bases that match TRBD1. The CDR3 length is 14 residues. The V gene's germline CDR1 is MNHEY and CDR2 SVGAGI. Trimming at V came to 0 bases and at J to 8 bases, leaving 3 bases not matched to a gene.

The chain employs TRBV7-9 and TRBJ2-1; tentative D call: TRBD1 (5 bases). The CDR3 covers 12 residues. CDR1 SEHNR and CDR2 FQNEAQ come from the germline V gene (reference sequence). Deletions cut 3 bases from V and 6 bases from J, with 6 bases between. The CDR3 protein is CASSFQGNEQFF. CDR3 DNA sequence: TGTGCCAGCAGCTTCCAGGGCAATGAGCAGTTCTTC.

The V and J genes are TRBV28 and TRBJ2-1; no clear D. V lost 3 bases and J 0 bases, leaving 9 bases between the germline ends. The CDR3 loop spans 15 amino acids. Germline assignment: CDR1 MDHEN and CDR2 SYDVKM. For the CDR3, the DNA is TGTGCCAGCAGTTTCGACAATCTCTCCTACAATGAGCAGTTCTTC. The encoded protein is CASSFDNLSYNEQFF. Full variable domain (missing parts from reference TRBV28 and TRBJ2-1): DVKVTQSSRYLVKRTGEKVFLECVQDMDHENMFWYRQDPGLGLRLIYFSYDVKMKEKGDIPEGYSVSREKKERFSLILESASTNQTSMYLCASSFDNLSYNEQFFGPGTRLTVL.

The J gene is TRBJ1-6, the V gene TRBV5-6, with 7 bases matching TRBD1. The CDR3 is made up of 17 amino acids. Germline V CDR1 and CDR2: SGHDT, YYEEEE. The junction had 8 bases not matched to a gene; V was cut back by 0 bases and J by 5 bases. The CDR3 nucleotides are TGTGCCAGCAGCTTGGCCCGACAGGGTTTTAATAATTCACCCCTCCACTTT. It is translated as CASSLARQGFNNSPLHF.

The chain employs TRBV14 and TRBJ2-5, with D unclear. Germline assignment: CDR1 SGHDN and CDR2 FVKESK. The CDR3 length is 15 residues. The V and J ends lost 6 bases and 2 bases respectively, with 16 bases between them. This chain's CDR3 is CASSPADGWQETQYF. CDR3 in DNA: TGTGCCAGCAGTCCAGCTGACGGATGGCAAGAGACCCAGTACTTC.

This clone was counted a single time. The chain recombines TRBV28 with TRBJ2-7, with D perhaps matching TRBD2 (6 bases). There are 15 residues in the CDR3. V was trimmed by 3 bases and J by 6 bases, leaving 18 bases between them. The germline CDR1 and CDR2 sequences are MDHEN and SYDVKM. CDR3 in amino acids: CASSLGRGGLLEQYV. As DNA, the CDR3 is TGTGCCAGCAGTTTGGGCCGGGGAGGTCTTCTCGAGCAGTACGTC.